This T cell receptor beta chain stems from a study of T-cell memory formation after mild COVID-19. TCRdb processed the 5' RACE reads anew with MiXCR; each CDR3 protein has one entry. The repertoire has some 600,000 distinct CDR3 sequences, approximately 15% of them found once; the top ten carry roughly 7.8%. Deletions cut 1 base from V and 0 bases from J, with 11 bases between. The germline V gene has CDR1 SGHVS and CDR2 FQNEAQ. The CDR3 extends over 16 amino acids. The table lists this clonotype with a few counts. Sequencing was performed on PBMCs or a T cell subset sorted from them (not recorded which). The V and J genes are TRBV7-8 and TRBJ2-3; D is undetermined. This receptor was obtained from an adult woman who had mild COVID-19 (a few samples of this study predate the infection). Cell type and time point are not known. DNA of the CDR3: TGTGCCAGCAGCTTAGTATTTGCGGATAGCACAGATACGCAGTATTTT. The encoded protein is CASSLVFADSTDTQYF.